This TCR beta chain was found in a study of CD8+CD57+ T cells in acquired aplastic anemia. Overall study: Sorted CD4+ and CD8+ cells yielded DNA averaging around 3.2 ug. Study results and limitations: With respect to CD8+ Simpson's diversity, patients and controls did not differ significantly.

Ten or more counts support this clonotype. Its antigen is unidentified. The trim removed 1 base at V and 7 bases at J, leaving 5 bases unmatched. Germline loops: CDR1 SGHDN, CDR2 FVKESK. The CDR3 totals 15 residues. Sequencing was done on patients that had shown CD8+CD57+ cell expansion by flow cytometry. No patient had been given any therapy when blood was sampled. Genomic DNA served as template for TCR beta VDJ and CDR3 profiling. TCRdb used MiXCR to reprocess the reads, holding one entry per CDR3 protein. This table has some 150,000 distinct CDR3 sequences, more than 45% appearing once. Sequencing input: sorted CD4+, CD8+, or CD8+CD57+ T cells (not recorded which) from PBMCs. The chain is built from TRBV14 and TRBJ2-2, with 8 bases that match TRBD1. This TCR derives from a human donor with aplastic anemia. The CDR3 here is CASSQAAGGGGELFF. The CDR3 DNA reads TGTGCCAGCAGCCAAGCGGCAGGGGGCGGCGGGGAGCTGTTTTTT.